These 18 T cell receptor beta chains were all obtained from the same sample, sequenced in a study of blood T cell repertoires in COVID-19. Method: immunoSEQ multiplex PCR; TCRdb's copy keeps in-frame clones and lacks some. The table records about 97,000 clones, around 90% of them present only once. The source material was peripheral blood. These receptors came from a man aged 50-60 years with COVID-19, enrolled during active disease.

This chain uses TRBV2 with TRBJ1-1, with D possibly TRBD1 on 5 matching bases. This CDR3 comprises 14 residues. Trimming pared 3 bases from V and 3 bases from J, leaving 11 bases between. Germline V CDR1 and CDR2: SNHLY, FYNNEI. In DNA, the CDR3 is TGTGCCAGCAGTGATTTGGGGGGAGACACTGAAGCTTTCTTT. Translated: CASSDLGGDTEAFF.

This clone was seen a single time. CDR3 DNA: TGTGCCAGCAGCTCCGAGGCACCACCCCTCCACTTT. Its translation is CASSSEAPPLHF. The rearrangement uses TRBV5-6 and TRBJ1-6, with D uncertain. Germline-derived CDR1 and CDR2 are SGHDT and YYEEEE. The CDR3 is 12 residues long. Trimming took 3 bases from V and 11 from J, leaving 9 bases between them.

This chain joins TRBV28 and TRBJ2-7, with D possibly matching TRBD2 (6 bases). Germline V gives CDR1 MDHEN, CDR2 SYDVKM. V was clipped by 3 bases and J by 5 bases, with 17 bases between them. The CDR3 totals 15 residues. This CDR3 is CASSFRSRGMNEQYF. The CDR3 nucleotides are TGTGCCAGCAGTTTTAGGAGTCGGGGGATGAACGAGCAGTACTTC.

This chain connects TRBV24-1 to TRBJ1-3, with TRBD1 as a possible D gene (6 bases). Per germline, CDR1 KGHDR and CDR2 SFDVKD. V lost 9 bases and J lost 4, with 9 bases in between. The CDR3 is 12 residues long. The CDR3 region has the DNA TGTGCCACCCAGGGGCAGGGAAACACCATATATTTT. It encodes CATQGQGNTIYF.

The rearrangement uses TRBV6-5 and TRBJ2-7; TRBD1 agrees at 7 bases. This CDR3 comprises 15 residues. V lost 6 bases and J lost 4; bases outside the gene matches: 12. In germline, CDR1 is MNHEY, CDR2 SVGAGI. In DNA, the CDR3 is TGTGCCAGCAGCCGGACCGGGACAGAGTTATACGAGCAGTACTTC. Protein sequence: CASSRTGTELYEQYF.

The V and J genes are TRBV4-1 and TRBJ1-2; D uncertain. The germline V gene encodes CDR1 MGHRA and CDR2 YSYEKL. The CDR3 has 14 amino acids. Deletions cut 1 base from V and 5 bases from J, with 11 bases between. CDR3: CASSQGAAQYGYTF. Here the CDR3 DNA reads TGCGCCAGCAGCCAAGGGGCCGCACAGTATGGCTACACCTTC.

The V and J genes are TRBV30 and TRBJ1-1; D is unresolved. V gave up 3 bases and J gave up 1 base, with 15 bases separating them. CDR1 is GTSNPN and CDR2 is SVGIG in the germline V gene (reference sequence). The CDR3 has 15 residues. The CDR3 region has the DNA TGTGCCTGGAGACGTCCCGGGGTTGCGAACACTGAAGCTTTCTTT. It is translated as CAWRRPGVANTEAFF.

This rearrangement joins TRBV5-4 to TRBJ1-2; D not resolved. CDR1 and CDR2 (germline): SGHNT, YYREEE (reference sequence). This CDR3 has 14 residues. V was clipped by 6 bases and J by 3 bases, with 15 bases between them. The CDR3 DNA follows: TGTGCCAGCAAACCCGGTGTGGGCGACTATGGCTACACCTTC. It encodes CASKPGVGDYGYTF.

The chain uses TRBV5-1 and TRBJ1-6; TRBD1 matches at 11 bases. The germline V gene has CDR1 SGHRS and CDR2 YFSETQ. This CDR3 has 16 residues. V lost 4 bases, J lost 8 bases, and 8 bases stayed unmatched. The CDR3 nucleotides read TGCGCCAGCAGCGAAGGACAGGGGGCGAGTCATTCACCCCTCCACTTT. Its protein product is CASSEGQGASHSPLHF. Using reference TRBV5-1 and TRBJ1-6 for the parts outside the CDR3, the full variable domain is KAGVTQTPRYLIKTRGQQVTLSCSPISGHRSVSWYQQTPGQGLQFLFEYFSETQRNKGNFPGRFSGRQFSNSRSEMNVSTLELGDSALYLCASSEGQGASHSPLHFGNGTRLTVT.

The chain uses TRBV5-1 and TRBJ1-4; TRBD1 matches at 7 bases. The V gene's germline CDR1 is SGHRS and CDR2 YFSETQ. The CDR3 has 16 amino acids. V lost 6 bases to trimming and J lost 0 bases; unmatched junction nucleotides: 8. CDR3 nucleotide sequence: TGCGCCAGCACAGTCAAGGGGGCAGCAACTAATGAAAAACTGTTTTTT. This gives the protein CASTVKGAATNEKLFF.

V usage is TRBV9 and J usage is TRBJ2-2; D gene unclear. V was pared by 0 bases and J by 0 bases, with 9 bases between. In germline, CDR1 is SGDLS, CDR2 YYNGEE. The CDR3 is 16 amino acids. The CDR3 sequence is CASSVELSANTGELFF. The CDR3 DNA follows: TGTGCCAGCAGCGTAGAATTATCGGCGAACACCGGGGAGCTGTTTTTT.

This clone has just one count. The rearrangement joins TRBV28 to TRBJ2-5; 9 nucleotides align to TRBD2. Germline assignment: CDR1 MDHEN and CDR2 SYDVKM. The CDR3 has 14 amino acids. V lost 7 bases, J lost 7 bases, and 10 bases stayed unmatched. Here the CDR3 reads CASTLTSGIGTQYF. The CDR3, as DNA: TGTGCCAGCACGTTGACTAGCGGTATTGGGACCCAGTACTTC.

The gene calls are TRBV18 and TRBJ2-6, with no clear D. The germline V gene encodes CDR1 KGHSH and CDR2 LQKENI. The CDR3 consists of 15 residues. V gave up 3 bases and J gave up 0 bases, with 6 bases separating them. The CDR3 DNA is TGTGCCAGCTCACCTGGAGTCTCTGGGGCCAACGTCCTGACTTTC. Amino acid sequence: CASSPGVSGANVLTF.

The V and J genes are TRBV18 and TRBJ1-1; 11 positions agree with TRBD1. The V and J ends lost 3 bases and 1 base, in that order; junction bases with no gene match: 1. Germline CDR1 is KGHSH and CDR2 is LQKENI. This CDR3 is 15 amino acids long. The CDR3 spells CASSPGTGGNTEAFF. CDR3 DNA: TGTGCCAGCTCACCCGGGACAGGGGGGAACACTGAAGCTTTCTTT.

The genes are TRBV15 and TRBJ1-5; TRBD1 aligns across 9 bases. Germline lookup yields CDR1 LNHNV and CDR2 YYDKDF (reference sequence). The V gene end was trimmed by 3 bases and the J gene end by 6 bases; junction bases not matched to a gene: 3. The CDR3 runs 14 residues. Here the CDR3 DNA reads TGTGCCACCAGCAGCACAGGGGGCTTTCAGCCCCAGCATTTT. Protein product: CATSSTGGFQPQHF.

The chain recombines TRBV6-5 with TRBJ1-5; 10 bases fit TRBD1. V trimming: 3 bases; J trimming: 4 bases; junction bases outside the gene matches: 3. There are 15 residues in the CDR3. Germline loops: CDR1 MNHEY, CDR2 SVGAGI. The CDR3 sequence is CASSYTGQGNQPQHF. The CDR3 nucleotides are TGTGCCAGCAGTTATACGGGACAGGGGAATCAGCCCCAGCATTTT.

This rearrangement joins TRBV6-5 to TRBJ1-1; TRBD1 agrees at 9 bases. This CDR3 comprises 13 residues. Germline V gives CDR1 MNHEY, CDR2 SVGAGI. V lost 8 bases and J lost 10; bases outside the gene matches: 11. Here the CDR3 reads CASRPGQGNLAFF. The CDR3 nucleotides read TGTGCCAGCCGCCCAGGACAGGGGAACTTAGCTTTCTTT.

The V gene is TRBV30, the J gene TRBJ1-2, with TRBD1 as a possible D gene (5 bases). The germline CDR1 and CDR2 sequences are GTSNPN and SVGIG (reference sequence). V gave up 0 bases and J gave up 7 bases, with 12 bases separating them. The CDR3 consists of 13 residues. CDR3 amino acids: CAWSVSRAFGYTF. Here the CDR3 DNA reads TGTGCCTGGAGTGTAAGCAGGGCGTTTGGCTACACCTTC.